The 21 T cell receptor beta chains below all came from one sample that was sequenced in a study of blood T cells in healthy people across ages. Combining a sample-barcoded 5' primer with a J-beta primer mix, a second PCR ran for about 7 to 11 cycles. MiXCR, run by TCRdb on the 5' RACE reads, gives a single entry per CDR3 protein. The sample lists under 2,000,000 distinct CDR3 sequences; 49% were seen once. Sequenced input: blood. The receptors were sampled from a woman in her 40s in good health.

Only a few counts were recorded for this clonotype. The V gene is TRBV29-1, the J gene TRBJ2-3; 7 bases line up with TRBD1. The CDR3 spans 11 residues. The germline CDR1 and CDR2 sequences are SQVTM and ANQGSEA. The junction had 5 bases not matched to a gene; V was cut back by 6 bases and J by 8 bases. CDR3 sequence reads: CSVRTGPTQYF. The CDR3 region has the DNA TGCAGCGTACGGACAGGTCCTACGCAGTATTTT.

This chain links TRBV11-2 with TRBJ2-5; 7 bases line up with TRBD2. CDR1 is SGHAT and CDR2 is FQNNGV in the germline V gene. The ends lost 6 bases at V and 5 bases at J; junction bases unmatched: 18. The CDR3 totals 17 residues. The CDR3, as DNA: TGTGCCAGCAGTACATTCACCCCAACTAGCGATATCGAGACCCAGTACTTC. This encodes CASSTFTPTSDIETQYF.

This clonotype was counted once. The chain combines TRBV6-6 with TRBJ2-3; 9 positions match TRBD2. Germline V CDR1 and CDR2: MNHNY, SVGAGI (reference sequence). This CDR3 contains 14 residues. The trim removed 6 bases at V and 5 bases at J, leaving 6 bases unmatched. The CDR3 DNA follows: TGTGCCAGCAGGGTTACTAGCGGGCAAGATACGCAGTATTTT. This gives the protein CASRVTSGQDTQYF.

The CDR3 region is CASSFGTSGGGNEQYF. As DNA, the CDR3 is TGTGCCAGCAGCTTTGGGACTAGCGGGGGGGGCAATGAGCAGTACTTC. The rearrangement joins TRBV11-2 to TRBJ2-1; 16 positions match TRBD2. The last part of the DNA fits TRBJ2-7 better; the J call may be wrong. Germline CDR1 reads SGHAT; CDR2 reads FQNNGV. CDR3 length equals 16 residues.

This chain uses TRBV4-3 with TRBJ1-4, with a possible D match to TRBD1 (6 bases). There are 17 residues in the CDR3. With 0 bases removed from V and 7 bases from J, the gap between germline ends came to 18 bases. Germline values: CDR1 LGHNA, CDR2 YSLEER. The CDR3 DNA follows: TGCGCCAGCAGCCAAGATCCCCCGGGGGGCTTAGGTGAAAAACTGTTTTTT. Translation: CASSQDPPGGLGEKLFF.

The chain carries TRBV2 and TRBJ2-7; no definite D call. CDR3 length: 14 residues. Trimming took 8 bases from V and 0 from J, leaving 14 bases between them. Germline CDR1 reads SNHLY; CDR2 reads FYNNEI. The CDR3 loop reads CASLFQKSSYEQYF. CDR3 coding DNA: TGTGCCAGCCTGTTCCAGAAGAGCTCCTACGAGCAGTACTTC.

This clonotype was picked up one time. The chain has TRBV5-1 and TRBJ1-5; a weak D match, TRBD1 (6 bases). Germline CDR1 and CDR2: SGHRS and YFSETQ. V was trimmed by 0 bases and J by 4 bases, leaving 11 bases between them. The CDR3 sequence is 15 residues long. The CDR3: CASSLDGTRNQPQHF. CDR3 DNA: TGCGCCAGCAGCTTGGACGGGACAAGGAATCAGCCCCAGCATTTT.

The chain is built from TRBV4-2 and TRBJ2-5; 13 positions agree with TRBD2. CDR1 is LGHNA and CDR2 is YNFKEQ in the germline V gene. The CDR3 spans 16 residues. Trimming removed 0 bases from V and 5 bases from J; junction bases left unmatched: 3. CDR3 sequence (DNA): TGTGCCAGCAGCCAAGATACTAGCGGGGGGGCGGAGACCCAGTACTTC. Its translation: CASSQDTSGGAETQYF.

This chain connects TRBV20-1 to TRBJ1-2; 8 bases line up with TRBD1. Germline V gene lookup returns CDR1 DFQATT and CDR2 SNEGSKA (reference sequence). V lost 6 bases, J lost 8 bases, and 14 bases stayed unmatched. The CDR3 consists of 14 residues. The CDR3 DNA reads as TGCAGTGCCCTGGACAGGGAGTTTGTTGCGGGCTACACCTTC. Translating it yields CSALDREFVAGYTF.

The rearrangement links TRBV6-4 to TRBJ1-1, with TRBD1 matching over 7 bases. Trimming removed 1 base from V and 2 bases from J; junction bases left unmatched: 4. This CDR3 has 15 residues. Germline CDR1 reads MRHNA; CDR2 reads SNTAGT. The CDR3 nucleotides read TGTGCCAGCAGTGACTTAGGGGGCCCTAACACTGAAGCTTTCTTT. Its protein product is CASSDLGGPNTEAFF.

The rearrangement uses TRBV24-1 and TRBJ2-3; TRBD2 agrees at 7 bases. This CDR3 has 13 amino acids. V lost 9 bases and J lost 8; bases outside the gene matches: 10. Germline CDR1 reads KGHDR; CDR2 reads SFDVKD. For the CDR3, the DNA is TGTGCCACCGAACCAGGACTAGGCGGTACGCAGTATTTT. Its protein product is CATEPGLGGTQYF.

The chain employs TRBV20-1 and TRBJ2-7; D unresolved. Germline assignment: CDR1 DFQATT and CDR2 SNEGSKA (reference sequence). The germline V and J ends were trimmed by 0 bases and 3 bases, with 12 bases remaining between them. The CDR3 sequence is 14 residues long. The CDR3 spells CSARDWLGNYEQYF. In nucleotides, the CDR3 is TGCAGTGCTAGAGATTGGCTAGGTAACTACGAGCAGTACTTC.

This sequence joins TRBV5-1 and TRBJ1-4; no clear D. CDR3 length equals 15 residues. The V gene lost 0 bases and the J gene lost 8 bases, with 14 bases spanning the gap. Per germline, CDR1 SGHRS and CDR2 YFSETQ. The CDR3, as DNA: TGCGCCAGCAGCTTGGATCCGGGATCGGACGAAAAACTGTTTTTT. It specifies CASSLDPGSDEKLFF.

V usage is TRBV20-1 and J usage is TRBJ1-5; D perhaps matches TRBD1 (6 bases). V lost 2 bases, J lost 4 bases, and 18 bases lay in between. The V gene's germline CDR1 is DFQATT and CDR2 SNEGSKA (reference sequence). The CDR3 totals 16 residues. The CDR3 DNA reads TGCAGTGCTAGAACCCTCGTGACAGGAAATAATCAGCCCCAGCATTTT. Its protein product is CSARTLVTGNNQPQHF.

The chain couples TRBV7-9 to TRBJ2-1; D gene uncertain. V lost 10 bases to trimming and J lost 12 bases, with 13 bases between them. CDR1 and CDR2 from the germline V gene are SEHNR and FQNEAQ (reference sequence). CDR3 length: 10 amino acids. This chain's CDR3 is CAIEAPLQFF. CDR3 nucleotide sequence: TGTGCCATAGAGGCCCCTCTGCAGTTCTTC. Full variable domain (outside the CDR3, taken from reference TRBV7-9 and TRBJ2-1): DTGVSQNPRHKITKRGQNVTFRCDPISEHNRLYWYRQTLGQGPEFLTYFQNEAQLEKSRLLSDRFSAERPKGSFSTLEIQRTEQGDSAMYLCAIEAPLQFFGPGTRLTVL.

The V call is TRBV18, the J call TRBJ2-5, with D possibly matching TRBD2 (6 bases). The CDR3 sequence is 16 residues long. The germline V and J ends were trimmed by 2 bases and 4 bases, with 17 bases remaining between them. Germline CDR1 and CDR2: KGHSH and LQKENI. This CDR3 is CASSPVTSEFTETQYF. CDR3 nucleotides: TGTGCCAGCTCACCAGTGACTAGTGAATTCACAGAGACCCAGTACTTC. The entire variable domain, with the rest obtained from reference TRBV18 and TRBJ2-5, is as follows: NAGVMQNPRHLVRRRGQEARLRCSPMKGHSHVYWYRQLPEEGLKFMVYLQKENIIDESGMPKERFSAEFPKEGPSILRIQQVVRGDSAAYFCASSPVTSEFTETQYFGPGTRLLVL.

V and J are TRBV6-6 and TRBJ1-4, with TRBD1 matching 9 bases. V trimming: 8 bases; J trimming: 5 bases; junction bases outside the gene matches: 9. Germline V gene sequence: CDR1 MNHNY, CDR2 SVGAGI (reference sequence). The CDR3 totals 15 residues. The CDR3 coding sequence is TGTGCCAGCGGAAGACAGGGGGAGATCAATGAAAAACTGTTTTTT. It encodes CASGRQGEINEKLFF.

This clonotype has only a few counts. The chain combines TRBV6-5 with TRBJ1-2, with D perhaps matching TRBD1 (5 bases). Looked up from germline, CDR1 is MNHEY and CDR2 is SVGAGI. The CDR3 has 14 amino acids. V was shortened by 2 bases and J by 3 bases, with 10 bases between the two germline ends. The CDR3 is CASSYGRRDYGYTF. In nucleotides, the CDR3 is TGTGCCAGCAGTTACGGGCGCAGGGACTATGGCTACACCTTC.

V is TRBV14 and J is TRBJ2-5; no clear D. Trimming removed 6 bases from V and 2 bases from J, with 13 bases in between. Germline assignment: CDR1 SGHDN and CDR2 FVKESK. The length of the CDR3 is 14 residues. CDR3 sequence (DNA): TGTGCCAGCAGACTCAAGGGAAATCAAGAGACCCAGTACTTC. Translating it yields CASRLKGNQETQYF.

The V and J genes are TRBV3-1 and TRBJ2-7, with D unclear. The CDR3 length is 17 residues. The V end lost 0 bases, the J end lost 2 bases, and 17 bases lay between the germline ends. The germline CDR1 and CDR2 sequences are LGHDT and YNNKEL (reference sequence). Here the CDR3 reads CASSQDFRATTTYEQYF. The CDR3 bases are TGTGCCAGCAGCCAAGATTTTCGCGCAACCACAACCTACGAGCAGTACTTC.

This clonotype occurred a few times. The chain links TRBV27 to TRBJ2-3; 7 bases agree with TRBD1. Losses at the gene ends were 2 bases for V and 6 bases for J; bases not matched to a gene: 5. CDR1 MNHEY and CDR2 SMNVEV come from the germline V gene (reference sequence). The CDR3 consists of 14 residues. The CDR3 DNA is TGTGCCAGCAGTTTAGACAGGGCTTCGGATACGCAGTATTTT. It translates to CASSLDRASDTQYF.